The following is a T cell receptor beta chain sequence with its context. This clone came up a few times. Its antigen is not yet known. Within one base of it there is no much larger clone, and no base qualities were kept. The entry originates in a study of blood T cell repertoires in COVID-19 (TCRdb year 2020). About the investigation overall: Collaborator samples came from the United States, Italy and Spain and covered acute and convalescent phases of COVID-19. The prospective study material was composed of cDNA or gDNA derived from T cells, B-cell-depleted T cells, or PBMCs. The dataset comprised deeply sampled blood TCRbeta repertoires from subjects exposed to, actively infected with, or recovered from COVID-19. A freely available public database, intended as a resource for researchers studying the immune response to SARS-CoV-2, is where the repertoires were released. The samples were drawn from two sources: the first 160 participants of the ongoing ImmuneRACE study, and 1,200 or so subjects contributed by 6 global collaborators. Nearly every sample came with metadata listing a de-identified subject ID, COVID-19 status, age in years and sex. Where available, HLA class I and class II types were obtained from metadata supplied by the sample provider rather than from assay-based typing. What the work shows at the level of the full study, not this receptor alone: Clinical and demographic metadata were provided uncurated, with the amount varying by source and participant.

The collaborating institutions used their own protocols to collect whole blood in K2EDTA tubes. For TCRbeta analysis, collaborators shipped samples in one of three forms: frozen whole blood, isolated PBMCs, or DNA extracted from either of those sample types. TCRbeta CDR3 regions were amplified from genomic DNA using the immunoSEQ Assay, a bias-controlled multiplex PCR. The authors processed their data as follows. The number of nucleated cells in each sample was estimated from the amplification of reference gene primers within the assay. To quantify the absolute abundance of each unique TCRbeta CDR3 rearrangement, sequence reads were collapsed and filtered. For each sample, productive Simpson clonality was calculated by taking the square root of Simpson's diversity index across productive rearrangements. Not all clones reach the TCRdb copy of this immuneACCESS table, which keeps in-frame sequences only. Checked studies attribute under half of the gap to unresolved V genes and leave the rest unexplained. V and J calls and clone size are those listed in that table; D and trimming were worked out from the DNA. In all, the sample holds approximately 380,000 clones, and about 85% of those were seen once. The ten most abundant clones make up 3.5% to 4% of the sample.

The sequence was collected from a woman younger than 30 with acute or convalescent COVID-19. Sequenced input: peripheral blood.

The CDR3 has the sequence CASGLVAGETQYF. The DNA sequence is as follows: TGTGCTAGTGGTTTGGTAGCGGGGGAGACCCAGTACTTC. This chain is built from TRBV12-5 and TRBJ2-5; 7 central bases correspond to TRBD2. The germline V gene yields LGHNT for CDR1 and FRNRAP for CDR2. The CDR3 spans 13 residues, from the cysteine through the phenylalanine. Of all the DNA, just the CDR3 is kept, 39 bases in frame from base 1. V is cut back by 0 bases and J by 5 bases, with 0 bases in the junction unmatched.